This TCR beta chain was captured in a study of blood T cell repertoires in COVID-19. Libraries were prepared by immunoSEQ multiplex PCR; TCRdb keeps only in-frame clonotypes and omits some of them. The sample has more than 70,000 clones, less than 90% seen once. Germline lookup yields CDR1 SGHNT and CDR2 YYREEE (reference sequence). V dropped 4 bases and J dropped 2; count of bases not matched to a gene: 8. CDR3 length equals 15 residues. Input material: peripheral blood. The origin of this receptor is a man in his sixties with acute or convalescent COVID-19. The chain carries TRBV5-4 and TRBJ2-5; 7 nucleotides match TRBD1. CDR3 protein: CASSPRDRVQETQYF. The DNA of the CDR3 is TGTGCCAGCAGCCCCCGAGACAGGGTTCAAGAGACCCAGTACTTC.